One and the same sample provided the 7 T cell receptor beta chains below, sequenced in a study of CD8+ T cells in alopecia areata. TCR sequencing used cDNA made by reverse transcription of extracted RNA. TCRdb's table, derived via immunoSEQ multiplex PCR, lists solely in-frame clones and lacks some. This sample yields 150,000 to 200,000 clones, of which about 67% are seen a single time; roughly 10% belongs to the top ten. The specimen was CD8+ T cells sorted from blood, collected at week 0. The receptors were sampled from a human donor with alopecia areata.

The rearrangement links TRBV2 to TRBJ2-6, with a possible D match to TRBD1 (6 bases). Per germline, CDR1 SNHLY and CDR2 FYNNEI. Deletions cut 6 bases from V and 2 bases from J, with 8 bases between. The CDR3 covers 14 residues. CDR3 protein: CASSEGAGANVLTF. CDR3 bases: TGTGCCAGCAGCGAGGGGGCTGGGGCCAACGTCCTGACTTTC.

V and J are TRBV7-9 and TRBJ2-7; TRBD1 is a possible D gene (5 bases). Germline loops: CDR1 SEHNR, CDR2 FQNEAQ (reference sequence). Trimming took off 5 bases at V and 2 bases at J, with 16 bases between the two ends. This CDR3 has 15 residues. The CDR3 nucleotides are TGTGCCAGCAGCAGACAGTGGCGCTCACCCTACGAGCAGTACTTC. Its translation: CASSRQWRSPYEQYF.

This clone has more than one count but fewer than ten. The chain carries TRBV29-1 and TRBJ2-5; 11 bases fit TRBD2. Unmatched junction bases numbered 10, after V lost 6 bases and J lost 4 bases. There are 15 residues in the CDR3. From germline, CDR1 is SQVTM and CDR2 ANQGSEA. For the CDR3, the DNA is TGCAGCGTGGAACTAGCGGGGGATGCAGCAGAGACCCAGTACTTC. Amino acid sequence: CSVELAGDAAETQYF.

The rearrangement joins TRBV15 to TRBJ1-2; D is uncertain. In germline, CDR1 is LNHNV, CDR2 YYDKDF (reference sequence). There are 12 residues in the CDR3. Trimming pared 5 bases from V and 2 bases from J, leaving 6 bases between. CDR3 in amino acids: CATSLDNYGYTF. The CDR3 bases are TGTGCCACCAGCCTGGACAACTATGGCTACACCTTC.

This clone appeared once. The rearrangement links TRBV15 to TRBJ2-1; TRBD1 matches at 7 bases. Germline loops: CDR1 LNHNV, CDR2 YYDKDF (reference sequence). V gave up 3 bases and J gave up 0 bases; unmatched junction bases: 2. This CDR3 has 15 residues. The CDR3 nucleotides read TGTGCCACCAGCAGCGCAGGGGGCTCCTACAATGAGCAGTTCTTC. Its protein product is CATSSAGGSYNEQFF.

About this clone itself: Relative to the germline gene, one junction end is altered; a read error may explain this. The chain employs TRBV13 and TRBJ2-2, with 7 bases matching TRBD1. This CDR3 region has 14 residues. Germline V CDR1 and CDR2: PRHDT, FYEKMQ (reference sequence). CDR3 sequence reads: CASSGTANTGELFF. CDR3 nucleotide sequence: TGTGCCAGCAGCGGGACAGCGAATACCGGGGAGCTGTTTTTT.

This clone has a handful of counts. The chain links TRBV2 to TRBJ1-4; a weak D match, TRBD1 (5 bases). Trimming cost V 8 bases and J 7 bases, with 14 bases left between them. Per the germline V gene, CDR1 is SNHLY and CDR2 is FYNNEI. This CDR3 has 13 residues. CDR3 residues: CASRRGGGEKLFF. CDR3 DNA sequence: TGTGCCAGCCGTAGGGGAGGAGGTGAAAAACTGTTTTTT.